This TCR beta chain was sequenced during a study of PD-1 blockade in classical Hodgkin lymphoma. About the research overall: Every 2 weeks, patients got 3 mg/kg intravenous nivolumab.

Notes on this clone: Its specificity is unknown.

Overall study results and limits: Whatever underlies the repertoire differences (possibly disease activity or prior therapy) remains undefined. Before treatment, TCR diversity in newly diagnosed patients was reportedly lower than in healthy donors. Whereas CD4+ TCR diversity had risen significantly by C4D1, CD8+ TCR diversity had not.

The table came from immunoSEQ multiplex PCR; TCRdb's copy has only in-frame clones and leaves some out. The sample has fewer than 25,000 clones, about four fifths seen once. The CDR3 covers 13 residues. Trimming shortened V by 2 bases and J by 3 bases, and 7 bases separated the two germline ends. Germline V lookup: CDR1 SGHAT, CDR2 FQNNGV. Relapses following autologous stem cell transplantation were seen in all patients, with brentuximab vedotin exposure varying. The source material was peripheral blood mononuclear cells (PBMCs), sampled before the second cycle of nivolumab. The TCR comes from a human donor with classical Hodgkin lymphoma. The chain links TRBV11-2 to TRBJ1-1, with D uncertain. The chain's CDR3 is CASSLNGDTEAFF. DNA of the CDR3: TGTGCCAGCAGCTTAAACGGGGACACTGAAGCTTTCTTT.